The 27 T cell receptor beta chains below all came from one sample that was sequenced in a study of TIL therapy for anti-PD-1-resistant metastatic lung cancer (dated by TCRdb to about 2021). The sample's time point label, in plain terms: pre-treatment sample, taken before nivolumab and TIL therapy. TCR beta CDR3 regions were amplified from genomic DNA by bias-controlled multiplex PCR with the immunoSEQ v3 hsTCRB kit. TCRdb retrieved this table from immuneACCESS and kept in-frame rearrangements only. Not all clones are present; in checked studies, unresolved V genes account for under half, and no reason is known for the remainder. A total of more than 35,000 clones appear in this sample, about 70% of them only once. In total, the top ten clones hold about 6% of the sample. The input for sequencing was blood, taken at baseline. The receptors originated from a person between 25 and 80 years old with non-small cell lung cancer.

This clone came up a few times. The chain links TRBV27 to TRBJ1-6, with 9 positions matching TRBD1. Germline V gene data show CDR1 as MNHEY and CDR2 as SMNVEV (reference sequence). V shed 6 bases and J 7 bases; nucleotides not matched to a gene: 7. This CDR3 is built from 15 residues. The CDR3 region has the DNA TGTGCCAGCAGAATTACAGGGGGCGGAAATTCACCCCTCCACTTT. Its protein product is CASRITGGGNSPLHF.

This clone is a singleton in its sample. This chain uses TRBV6-1 with TRBJ2-1, with 8 bases matching TRBD1. J lost 1 base, V lost 3 bases, and 5 bases had no gene match. Germline V CDR1 and CDR2: MNHNS, SASEGT. This CDR3 has 16 amino acids. The CDR3 coding sequence is TGTGCCAGCAGTGAGGCAGGGGGCCTATCCTACAATGAGCAGTTCTTC. This gives the protein CASSEAGGLSYNEQFF.

The genes are TRBV6-1 and TRBJ2-2; 7 positions match TRBD2. V gave up 10 bases and J gave up 4 bases; unmatched junction bases: 9. Germline assignment: CDR1 MNHNS and CDR2 SASEGT. This CDR3 spans 14 amino acids. CDR3 coding DNA: TGTGCCACCAGCGGTCTAGCGGCCACCGGGGAGCTGTTTTTT. Protein product: CATSGLAATGELFF.

The chain links TRBV2 to TRBJ1-2; unclear D gene. CDR1 and CDR2 from the germline V gene are SNHLY and FYNNEI. This CDR3 has 13 residues. The germline V and J ends were trimmed by 3 bases and 7 bases, with 12 bases remaining between them. CDR3 protein: CASSELRNGGYTF. DNA for the CDR3: TGTGCCAGCAGTGAGTTGAGAAACGGTGGCTACACCTTC.

For this clone: A junction boundary mismatches the germline segment, possibly from a read error. The CDR3 is CTSTLQGALYEQYF. As DNA, the CDR3 is TGTACCAGCACCTTACAGGGGGCTCTTTACGAGCAGTACTTC. V and J are TRBV28 and TRBJ2-7; TRBD1 matches 9 bases. This CDR3 region has 14 residues. The V gene's germline CDR1 is MDHEN and CDR2 SYDVKM.

J is TRBJ1-1 and V is TRBV7-9; D might be TRBD1 (6 bases). The CDR3 is 14 amino acids. Trimming pared 6 bases from V and 3 bases from J, leaving 14 bases between. CDR1 and CDR2 from the germline V gene are SEHNR and FQNEAQ (reference sequence). The CDR3 DNA reads as TGTGCCAGCAGTTCGGGCGCAGGGGACACTGAAGCTTTCTTT. It is translated as CASSSGAGDTEAFF.

The chain uses TRBV14 and TRBJ2-7, with 9 bases fitting TRBD1. Per germline, CDR1 SGHDN and CDR2 FVKESK. The CDR3 runs 16 residues. V shed 6 bases, J shed 5 bases, and the junction held 14 bases outside the gene matches. The CDR3 DNA reads TGTGCCAGCAGTCTCCTTCCGGGACAGGGTTCCCACGAGCAGTACTTC. Translation gives CASSLLPGQGSHEQYF.

J is TRBJ2-1 and V is TRBV6-5; TRBD2 aligns across 7 bases. CDR3 size: 15 residues. J was trimmed by 7 bases and V by 4 bases; bases with no gene match: 10. CDR1 and CDR2 (germline): MNHEY, SVGAGI. CDR3 nucleotides: TGTGCCAGCAGTTCCTCTCGTGGGAGGGTAAATGAGCAGTTCTTC. Amino acids: CASSSSRGRVNEQFF.

V and J are TRBV5-4 and TRBJ1-2; D is perhaps TRBD1 (5 bases). Trimming removed 4 bases at V and 0 bases at J, with 19 bases between. The CDR3 totals 17 residues. Germline CDR1 is SGHNT and CDR2 is YYREEE (reference sequence). The CDR3 reads CASSGGGRVTANYGYTF. CDR3 DNA: TGTGCCAGCAGCGGCGGGGGTCGTGTGACAGCTAACTATGGCTACACCTTC. The full variable domain, its missing parts supplied by reference TRBV5-4 and TRBJ1-2, is ETGVTQSPTHLIKTRGQQVTLRCSSQSGHNTVSWYQQALGQGPQFIFQYYREEENGRGNFPPRFSGLQFPNYSSELNVNALELDDSALYLCASSGGGRVTANYGYTFGSGTRLTVV.

The chain has TRBV5-4 and TRBJ1-1; D remains unclear. The CDR3 length is 14 residues. CDR1 and CDR2 (germline): SGHNT, YYREEE (reference sequence). V was cut by 4 bases and J by 4 bases, with 14 bases left in between. CDR3 sequence reads: CASSPPGLSTEAFF. CDR3 sequence (DNA): TGTGCCAGCAGCCCGCCGGGGTTGAGCACTGAAGCTTTCTTT.

The CDR3 here is CASSLGGGKSSEQYF. The CDR3 coding sequence is TGCGCCAGCAGCTTGGGAGGGGGGAAGTCGAGCGAGCAGTACTTC. This rearrangement joins TRBV5-1 to TRBJ2-7; D might be TRBD1 or TRBD2, each matching 6 bases. Looked up from germline, CDR1 is SGHRS and CDR2 is YFSETQ. Trimming pared 0 bases from V and 6 bases from J, leaving 16 bases between. This CDR3 spans 15 amino acids. Full variable domain (outside the CDR3, taken from reference TRBV5-1 and TRBJ2-7): KAGVTQTPRYLIKTRGQQVTLSCSPISGHRSVSWYQQTPGQGLQFLFEYFSETQRNKGNFPGRFSGRQFSNSRSEMNVSTLELGDSALYLCASSLGGGKSSEQYFGPGTRLTVT.

This clone showed up just a few times. The chain uses TRBV5-4 and TRBJ2-7, with D perhaps TRBD1 or TRBD2 (5 bases each). Trimming removed 4 bases from V and 2 bases from J, with 13 bases in between. Germline V gene lookup returns CDR1 SGHNT and CDR2 YYREEE (reference sequence). The CDR3 is 14 residues long. CDR3 nucleotide sequence: TGTGCCAGCAGCACACCCGGGGCAGCCTACGAGCAGTACTTC. Amino acid sequence: CASSTPGAAYEQYF.

The V and J genes are TRBV7-2 and TRBJ1-2, with D unclear. Germline CDR1 SGHTA, CDR2 FQGNSA. V was shortened by 5 bases and J by 0 bases, with 10 bases between the two germline ends. The CDR3 contains 14 residues. In nucleotides, the CDR3 is TGTGCCAGCAGCCCCGACGGAGCTAACTATGGCTACACCTTC. Its translation is CASSPDGANYGYTF.

This clone was seen only a few times. This chain links TRBV2 with TRBJ1-3; possibly TRBD1 for D (5 bases). The V gene lost 7 bases and the J gene lost 3 bases, with 16 bases spanning the gap. The germline V gene encodes CDR1 SNHLY and CDR2 FYNNEI. CDR3 length: 15 residues. The CDR3 is CASTPPGQFGNTIYF. The CDR3 DNA reads TGTGCCAGCACCCCACCAGGGCAGTTTGGAAACACCATATATTTT.

Points on this clone: Because it lacks the conserved phenylalanine or tryptophan at the end, this CDR3 is likely a read error. The gene calls are TRBV7-9 and TRBJ1-5; TRBD1 might be the D (6 bases). V was trimmed by 5 bases and J by 5 bases, leaving 13 bases between them. Germline V gives CDR1 SEHNR, CDR2 FQNEAQ (reference sequence). The CDR3 has 14 amino acids. CDR3 sequence: CASSQTGTDQPQHL. The CDR3 coding sequence is TGTGCCAGCAGCCAAACAGGGACTGATCAGCCCCAGCATTTG.

J is TRBJ2-7 and V is TRBV4-2; D remains unclear. The CDR3 totals 13 residues. The V end lost 5 bases, the J end lost 5 bases, and 13 bases lay between the germline ends. Germline V gives CDR1 LGHNA, CDR2 YNFKEQ. The CDR3 DNA sequence: TGTGCCAGCAGCGACTCTCGAACCCACGAGCAGTACTTC. Protein product: CASSDSRTHEQYF.

The chain carries TRBV4-1 and TRBJ1-2; D uncertain. CDR1 MGHRA and CDR2 YSYEKL come from the germline V gene. Deletions cut 2 bases from V and 0 bases from J, with 19 bases between. CDR3 length equals 18 residues. The CDR3 sequence is CASSQFNSLSVTNYGYTF. As DNA, the CDR3 is TGCGCCAGCAGCCAATTCAACAGTCTCTCTGTTACTAACTATGGCTACACCTTC.

This chain joins TRBV2 and TRBJ2-7; D unresolved. CDR1 and CDR2 (germline): SNHLY, FYNNEI. The CDR3 covers 14 residues. The V end lost 4 bases, the J end lost 0 bases, and 10 bases lay between the germline ends. In DNA, the CDR3 is TGTGCCAGCAGTGCGGAATTAAGCTCCTACGAGCAGTACTTC. Its protein is CASSAELSSYEQYF.

The rearrangement uses TRBV27 and TRBJ1-5; D may be TRBD1 (6 bases). Germline CDR1 reads MNHEY; CDR2 reads SMNVEV (reference sequence). The ends were cut back, 5 bases at V and 0 bases at J, with 11 bases in the middle. There are 15 residues in the CDR3. Written as DNA, the CDR3 is TGTGCCAGCAGTAGCAGGGGTTATAGCAATCAGCCCCAGCATTTT. Protein sequence: CASSSRGYSNQPQHF.

The chain links TRBV7-9 to TRBJ2-3; 10 bases are shared with TRBD2. The CDR3 has 15 residues. CDR1 is SEHNR, CDR2 FQNEAQ, per germline (reference sequence). The V and J ends lost 11 bases and 4 bases, in that order; junction bases with no gene match: 12. As DNA, the CDR3 is TGTGCCGGAGCGGGAGGGACTTTCGCGGCAGATACGCAGTATTTT. This gives the protein CAGAGGTFAADTQYF.

This rearrangement joins TRBV7-9 to TRBJ2-1; D call uncertain. The CDR3 sequence is 13 residues long. The germline V gene has CDR1 SEHNR and CDR2 FQNEAQ (reference sequence). V shed 2 bases and J shed 8 bases, with 10 bases lying between them. CDR3 region: CASSLSHWDEQFF. DNA for the CDR3: TGTGCCAGCAGCTTAAGCCACTGGGATGAGCAGTTCTTC.

The rearrangement joins TRBV28 to TRBJ2-2; D is tentatively TRBD1 or TRBD2 (6 bases each). CDR3 size: 17 residues. Trimming removed 2 bases from V and 3 bases from J, with 16 bases in between. The germline V gene has CDR1 MDHEN and CDR2 SYDVKM. CDR3 amino acids: CASSLEGGSVYTGELFF. DNA of the CDR3: TGTGCCAGCAGTTTAGAGGGGGGAAGTGTTTACACCGGGGAGCTGTTTTTT.

The V call is TRBV18, the J call TRBJ1-5, with unresolved D. V dropped 3 bases and J dropped 6 bases, with 15 bases sitting between them. Per the germline V gene, CDR1 is KGHSH and CDR2 is LQKENI. CDR3 length equals 15 residues. The CDR3 sequence: CASSPGRESAQPQHF. DNA of the CDR3: TGTGCCAGCTCACCGGGGAGGGAATCGGCTCAGCCCCAGCATTTT.

This chain links TRBV27 with TRBJ1-4; no firm D call. CDR3 length: 14 amino acids. Looked up from germline, CDR1 is MNHEY and CDR2 is SMNVEV (reference sequence). V was cut by 6 bases and J by 0 bases, with 8 bases left in between. The DNA for the CDR3 is TGTGCCAGCAGCCCCTCGGCAACTAATGAAAAACTGTTTTTT. Protein: CASSPSATNEKLFF.

Here the CDR3 DNA reads TGTGCCAGCAGTCCAAACAGGGGGCGCGGGCAAGAGACCCAGTACTTC. Translating it yields CASSPNRGRGQETQYF. The chain links TRBV28 to TRBJ2-5; TRBD1 matches at 9 bases. With 5 bases clipped from V and 2 bases from J, the junction kept 9 bases outside the gene matches. This CDR3 region has 16 residues. Germline CDR1 MDHEN, CDR2 SYDVKM.

The DNA for the CDR3 is TGCGCCAGCAGCCAAGATTGGGGGACCCCAGCTATCACCGGGGAGCTGTTTTTT. As protein: CASSQDWGTPAITGELFF. V gene TRBV4-3 combines with J gene TRBJ2-2; the D call may be TRBD1 or TRBD2 (5 bases each). Germline V gene data show CDR1 as LGHNA and CDR2 as YSLEER. Trimming took off 0 bases at V and 4 bases at J, with 18 bases between the two ends. This CDR3 spans 18 amino acids.

This clone was detected only once. The rearrangement links TRBV7-3 to TRBJ2-1; no definite D call. This CDR3 has 16 amino acids. The germline V and J ends were trimmed by 1 base and 8 bases, with 18 bases remaining between them. The germline V gene has CDR1 SGHTA and CDR2 FQGTGA. CDR3: CASSLNTGDTAHEQFF. The CDR3 nucleotides are TGTGCCAGCAGCTTAAATACCGGAGACACCGCCCATGAGCAGTTCTTC.